Listed here is a single T cell receptor (beta chain). Its antigen is not identified. The data belong to a study of identical twins. Study-wide results and limits: Interpretation of the results relied on cross-sectional statistical analysis and not on following the same donors.

TCRdb used MiXCR to reprocess the 5' RACE reads, holding one entry per CDR3 protein. Here the sample spans fewer than 800,000 distinct CDR3 sequences, around 7.4% being singletons. CDR3 length: 13 residues. Germline lookup yields CDR1 SQVTM and CDR2 ANQGSEA. V lost 0 bases and J lost 5, with 10 bases in between. The data were also submitted as part of a second study, on yellow fever vaccine responses in identical twins.

The V gene is TRBV29-1, the J gene TRBJ2-5; D may be TRBD2 (6 bases). The clonotype comes from a woman younger than 35 in good health. The material sequenced was PBMCs. CDR3 in DNA: TGCAGCGTTGAAGATGATGGGGGGGAGACCCAGTACTTC. It translates to CSVEDDGGETQYF.